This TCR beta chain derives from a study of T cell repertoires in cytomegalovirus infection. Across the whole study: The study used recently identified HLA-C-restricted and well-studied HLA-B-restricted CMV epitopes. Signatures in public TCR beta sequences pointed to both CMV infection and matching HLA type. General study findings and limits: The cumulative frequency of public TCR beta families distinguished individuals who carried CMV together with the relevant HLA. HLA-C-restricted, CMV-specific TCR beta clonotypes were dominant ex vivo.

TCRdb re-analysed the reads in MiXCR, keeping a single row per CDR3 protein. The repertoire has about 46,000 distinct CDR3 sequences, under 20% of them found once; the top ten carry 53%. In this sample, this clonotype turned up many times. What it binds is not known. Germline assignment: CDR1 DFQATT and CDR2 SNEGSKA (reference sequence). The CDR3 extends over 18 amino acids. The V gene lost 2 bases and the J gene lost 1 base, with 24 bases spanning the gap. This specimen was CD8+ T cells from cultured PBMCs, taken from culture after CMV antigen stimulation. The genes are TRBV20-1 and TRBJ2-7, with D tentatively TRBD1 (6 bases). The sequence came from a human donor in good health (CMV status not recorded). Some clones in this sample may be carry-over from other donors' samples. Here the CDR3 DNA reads TGCAGTGCTAGATCAACAAGGCAGGGGTCCGGTGTATCCTACGAGCAGTACTTC. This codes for CSARSTRQGSGVSYEQYF.